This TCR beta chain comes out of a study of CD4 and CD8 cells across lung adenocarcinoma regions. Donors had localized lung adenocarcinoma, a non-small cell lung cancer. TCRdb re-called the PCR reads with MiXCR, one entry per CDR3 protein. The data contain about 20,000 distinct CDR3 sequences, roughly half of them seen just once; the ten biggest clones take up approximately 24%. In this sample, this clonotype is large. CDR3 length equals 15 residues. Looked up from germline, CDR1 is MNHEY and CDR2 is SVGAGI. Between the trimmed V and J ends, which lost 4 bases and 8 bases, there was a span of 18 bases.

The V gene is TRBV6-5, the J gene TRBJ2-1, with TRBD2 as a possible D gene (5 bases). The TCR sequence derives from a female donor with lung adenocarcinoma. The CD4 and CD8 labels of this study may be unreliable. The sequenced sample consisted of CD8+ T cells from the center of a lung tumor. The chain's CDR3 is CASSFFARVGDEQFF. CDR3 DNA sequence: TGTGCCAGCAGTTTCTTCGCGCGGGTCGGCGATGAGCAGTTCTTC.